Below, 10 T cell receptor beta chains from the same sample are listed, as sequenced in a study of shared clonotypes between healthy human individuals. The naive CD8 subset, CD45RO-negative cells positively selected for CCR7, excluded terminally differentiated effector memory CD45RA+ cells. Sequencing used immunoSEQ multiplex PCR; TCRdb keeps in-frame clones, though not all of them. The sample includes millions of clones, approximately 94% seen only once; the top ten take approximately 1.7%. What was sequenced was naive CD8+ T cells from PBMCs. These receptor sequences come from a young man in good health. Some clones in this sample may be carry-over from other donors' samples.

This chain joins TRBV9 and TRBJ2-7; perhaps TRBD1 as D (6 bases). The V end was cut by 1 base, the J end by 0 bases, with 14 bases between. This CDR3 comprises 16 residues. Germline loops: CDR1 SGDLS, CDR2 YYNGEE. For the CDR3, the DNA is TGTGCCAGCAGCGTAACAGCAGGGACAAGCTCCTACGAGCAGTACTTC. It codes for CASSVTAGTSSYEQYF.

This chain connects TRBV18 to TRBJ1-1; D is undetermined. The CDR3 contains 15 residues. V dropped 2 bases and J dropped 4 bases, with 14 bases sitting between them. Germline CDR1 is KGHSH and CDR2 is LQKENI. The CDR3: CASSPDRARLTEAFF. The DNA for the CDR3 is TGTGCCAGCTCACCAGACCGGGCCCGACTCACTGAAGCTTTCTTT.

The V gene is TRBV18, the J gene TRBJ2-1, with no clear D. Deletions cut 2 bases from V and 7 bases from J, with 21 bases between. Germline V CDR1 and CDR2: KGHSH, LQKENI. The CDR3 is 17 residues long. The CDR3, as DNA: TGTGCCAGCTCACCAATAGACATCCTCCTCACCCCAAATGAGCAGTTCTTC. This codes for CASSPIDILLTPNEQFF.

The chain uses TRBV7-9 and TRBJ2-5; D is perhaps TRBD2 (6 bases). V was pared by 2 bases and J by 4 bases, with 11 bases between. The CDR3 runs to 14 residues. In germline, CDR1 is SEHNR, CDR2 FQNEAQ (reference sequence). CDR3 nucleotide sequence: TGTGCCAGCAGCTTACCCGGGGGACCAGAGACCCAGTACTTC. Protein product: CASSLPGGPETQYF.

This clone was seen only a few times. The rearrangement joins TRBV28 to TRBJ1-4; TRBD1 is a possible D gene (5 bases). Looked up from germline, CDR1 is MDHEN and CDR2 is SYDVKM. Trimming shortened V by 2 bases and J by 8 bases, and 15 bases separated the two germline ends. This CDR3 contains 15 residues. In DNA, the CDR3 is TGTGCCAGCAGTTTAGGCAGGGAGGGAGGGGAAAAACTGTTTTTT. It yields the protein CASSLGREGGEKLFF. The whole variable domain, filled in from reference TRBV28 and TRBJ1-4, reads DVKVTQSSRYLVKRTGEKVFLECVQDMDHENMFWYRQDPGLGLRLIYFSYDVKMKEKGDIPEGYSVSREKKERFSLILESASTNQTSMYLCASSLGREGGEKLFFGSGTQLSVL.

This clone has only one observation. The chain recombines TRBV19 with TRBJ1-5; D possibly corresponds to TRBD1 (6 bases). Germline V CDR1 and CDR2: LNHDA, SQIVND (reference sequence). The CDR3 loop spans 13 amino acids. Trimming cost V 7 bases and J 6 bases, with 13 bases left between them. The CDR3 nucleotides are TGTGCCAGTATCGGGGGCACAGGTCAGCCCCAGCATTTT. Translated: CASIGGTGQPQHF.

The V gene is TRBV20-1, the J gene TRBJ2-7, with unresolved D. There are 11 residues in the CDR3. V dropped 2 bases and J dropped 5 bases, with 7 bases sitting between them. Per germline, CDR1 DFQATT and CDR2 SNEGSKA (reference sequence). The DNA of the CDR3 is TGCAGTGCTAGATTTCGAGACGAGCAGTACTTC. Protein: CSARFRDEQYF.

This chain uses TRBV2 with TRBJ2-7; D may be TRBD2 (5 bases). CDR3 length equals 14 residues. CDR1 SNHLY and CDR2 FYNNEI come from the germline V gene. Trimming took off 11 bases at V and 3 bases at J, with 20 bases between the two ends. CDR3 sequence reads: CAGSGIPHYYEQYF. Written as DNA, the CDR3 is TGTGCCGGCTCCGGGATCCCTCATTACTACGAGCAGTACTTC.

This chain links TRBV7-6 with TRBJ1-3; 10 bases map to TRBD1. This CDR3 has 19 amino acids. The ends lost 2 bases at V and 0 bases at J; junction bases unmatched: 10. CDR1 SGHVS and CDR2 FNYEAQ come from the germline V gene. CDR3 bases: TGTGCCAGCAGCTTATTCAGGCCCTGGACAGGGGGCTCTGGAAACACCATATATTTT. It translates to CASSLFRPWTGGSGNTIYF. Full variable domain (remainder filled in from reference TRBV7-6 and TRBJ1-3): GAGVSQSPRYKVTKRGQDVALRCDPISGHVSLYWYRQALGQGPEFLTYFNYEAQQDKSGLPNDRFSAERPEGSISTLTIQRTEQRDSAMYRCASSLFRPWTGGSGNTIYFGEGSWLTVV.

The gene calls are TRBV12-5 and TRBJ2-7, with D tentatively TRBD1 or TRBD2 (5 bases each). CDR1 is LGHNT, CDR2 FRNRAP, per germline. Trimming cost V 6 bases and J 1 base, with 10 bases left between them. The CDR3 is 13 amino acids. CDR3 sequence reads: CASGPGPSYEQYF. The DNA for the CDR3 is TGTGCTAGTGGGCCGGGACCTTCCTACGAGCAGTACTTC.